A selection of T cell receptor beta chains follows, all from one sample in a study of T cell responses to AZD1222 COVID-19 vaccine. Assay used: immunoSEQ multiplex PCR; TCRdb lists only in-frame clones, some missing. Among some 130,000 clones listed, roughly 80% were seen once. The material was peripheral blood, obtained on day 0 of AZD1222 vaccination. The receptors stem from an adult in good health. CDR3s include the opening cysteine and the closing phenylalanine or tryptophan. Fields, in order: J gene, clone size, V gene, D gene, CDR3 protein, CDR3 DNA. A D gene is named only where the DNA matches it firmly. Size values are once, few and many counts, or a class for expanded clones, and some rows have none.

j_call: TRBJ1-2; clone_size: -; v_call: TRBV5-1; d_call: -; cdr3_aa: CASSWDLKRGYGYTF; cdr3_nt: TGCGCCAGCAGCTGGGACCTTAAGAGGGGCTATGGCTACACCTTC
j_call: TRBJ2-7; clone_size: -; v_call: TRBV5-8; d_call: -; cdr3_aa: CASSLVRRAAEQYF; cdr3_nt: TGTGCCAGCAGCTTGGTCAGACGTGCTGCCGAGCAGTACTTC
j_call: TRBJ2-4; clone_size: few; v_call: TRBV27; d_call: -; cdr3_aa: CASSLGVRDIYLNIQYF; cdr3_nt: TGTGCCAGCAGTTTAGGGGTGAGGGACATCTACCTGAACATTCAGTACTTC
j_call: TRBJ1-3; clone_size: -; v_call: TRBV15; d_call: -; cdr3_aa: CATSRSQGSGNTIYF; cdr3_nt: TGTGCCACCAGCCGGTCCCAGGGATCTGGAAACACCATATATTTT
j_call: TRBJ2-2; clone_size: -; v_call: TRBV5-4; d_call: -; cdr3_aa: CASSLDRAGQGELFF; cdr3_nt: TGTGCCAGCAGCTTGGACAGGGCAGGACAAGGGGAGCTGTTTTTT
j_call: TRBJ1-2; clone_size: -; v_call: TRBV21-1; d_call: -; cdr3_aa: CASSRDRVISSYGYTF; cdr3_nt: TGTGCCAGCAGCCGGGACAGGGTCATCAGTAGCTATGGCTACACCTTC
j_call: TRBJ1-2; clone_size: -; v_call: TRBV30; d_call: -; cdr3_aa: CAWSVLAGLGGYTF; cdr3_nt: TGTGCCTGGAGTGTACTGGCCGGCTTGGGCGGCTACACCTTC
j_call: TRBJ2-3; clone_size: once; v_call: TRBV6-6; d_call: TRBD1; cdr3_aa: CASSWTGGTDTQYF; cdr3_nt: TGTGCCAGCAGTTGGACAGGGGGGACAGATACGCAGTATTTT
j_call: TRBJ1-4; clone_size: -; v_call: TRBV28; d_call: -; cdr3_aa: CASRWGDEKLFF; cdr3_nt: TGTGCCAGCAGATGGGGGGATGAAAAACTGTTTTTT
j_call: TRBJ1-6; clone_size: -; v_call: TRBV5-4; d_call: TRBD1; cdr3_aa: CASSVQGADSPLHF; cdr3_nt: TGTGCCAGCAGTGTACAGGGGGCTGATTCACCCCTCCACTTT
j_call: TRBJ1-5; clone_size: -; v_call: TRBV6-5; d_call: TRBD1; cdr3_aa: CASSHRGSQPQHF; cdr3_nt: TGTGCCAGCAGTCACAGGGGAAGTCAGCCCCAGCATTTT
j_call: TRBJ1-3; clone_size: -; v_call: TRBV4-1; d_call: -; cdr3_aa: CASSPIRPRSGNTIYF; cdr3_nt: TGCGCCAGCAGCCCGATTAGGCCACGCTCTGGAAACACCATATATTTT
j_call: TRBJ1-1; clone_size: -; v_call: TRBV5-6; d_call: -; cdr3_aa: CASSFYRVKSSLNTEAFF; cdr3_nt: TGTGCCAGCAGCTTCTACAGGGTCAAATCCTCCCTGAACACTGAAGCTTTCTTT
j_call: TRBJ2-5; clone_size: once; v_call: TRBV28; d_call: TRBD2; cdr3_aa: CASSLWTPGGQETQYF; cdr3_nt: TGTGCCAGCAGTTTATGGACACCGGGGGGGCAAGAGACCCAGTACTTC
j_call: TRBJ1-2; clone_size: once; v_call: TRBV6-5; d_call: -; cdr3_aa: CASSYTGGPNYGYTF; cdr3_nt: TGTGCCAGCAGTTACACCGGAGGGCCCAACTATGGCTACACCTTC
j_call: TRBJ2-7; clone_size: -; v_call: TRBV3-1/TRBV3-2; d_call: TRBD1; cdr3_aa: CASSHGTGVTEQYF; cdr3_nt: TGTGCCAGCAGCCACGGGACAGGGGTAACCGAGCAGTACTTC
j_call: TRBJ2-7; clone_size: -; v_call: TRBV24-1; d_call: -; cdr3_aa: CATSDLRRGDKQPYEQYF; cdr3_nt: TGTGCCACCAGTGATTTACGCAGAGGGGATAAACAGCCCTACGAGCAGTACTTC
j_call: TRBJ1-3; clone_size: -; v_call: TRBV19; d_call: -; cdr3_aa: CASSIEGWTIYF; cdr3_nt: TGTGCCAGTAGTATCGAAGGGTGGACCATATATTTT
j_call: TRBJ2-1; clone_size: -; v_call: TRBV3-1/TRBV3-2; d_call: -; cdr3_aa: CASSQDRATPREQFF; cdr3_nt: TGTGCCAGCAGCCAAGATAGGGCTACCCCTCGGGAGCAGTTCTTC
j_call: TRBJ1-2; clone_size: -; v_call: TRBV5-4; d_call: -; cdr3_aa: CEIGQNNYGYTF; cdr3_nt: TGTGAAATTGGACAGAATAACTATGGCTACACCTTC
j_call: TRBJ1-1; clone_size: -; v_call: TRBV28; d_call: -; cdr3_aa: CASSLGVRTEAFF; cdr3_nt: TGTGCCAGCAGTTTGGGGGTGCGAACTGAAGCTTTCTTT
j_call: TRBJ2-2; clone_size: -; v_call: TRBV9; d_call: -; cdr3_aa: CASSVSGSSGGELFF; cdr3_nt: TGTGCCAGCAGCGTTAGTGGGTCGAGCGGCGGGGAGCTGTTTTTT
j_call: TRBJ1-5; clone_size: -; v_call: TRBV5-6; d_call: -; cdr3_aa: CASSVTGLVGSGPQHF; cdr3_nt: TGTGCCAGCAGCGTGACAGGACTAGTGGGATCAGGGCCCCAGCATTTT
j_call: TRBJ1-1; clone_size: -; v_call: TRBV5-1; d_call: TRBD1; cdr3_aa: CASSLGLTGGENEAFF; cdr3_nt: TGCGCCAGCAGCTTGGGACTGACAGGGGGCGAGAATGAAGCTTTCTTT
j_call: TRBJ2-1; clone_size: -; v_call: TRBV5-1; d_call: -; cdr3_aa: CASSFGQDYNEQFF; cdr3_nt: TGCGCCAGCAGCTTCGGGCAGGACTACAATGAGCAGTTCTTC
j_call: TRBJ1-1; clone_size: once; v_call: TRBV6-5; d_call: TRBD1; cdr3_aa: CASSFLQGVKNTEAFF; cdr3_nt: TGTGCCAGCAGTTTTTTACAGGGGGTGAAGAACACTGAAGCTTTCTTT
j_call: TRBJ1-1; clone_size: -; v_call: TRBV2; d_call: TRBD1; cdr3_aa: CASSAGDRGNTEAFF; cdr3_nt: TGTGCCAGCAGTGCCGGAGACAGGGGGAACACTGAAGCTTTCTTT
j_call: TRBJ1-2; clone_size: -; v_call: TRBV25-1; d_call: -; cdr3_aa: CASSEWGGNYGYTF; cdr3_nt: TGTGCCAGCAGTGAATGGGGGGGGAACTATGGCTACACCTTC
j_call: TRBJ1-6; clone_size: few; v_call: TRBV7-8; d_call: -; cdr3_aa: CASSPKVSGSSYNSPLHF; cdr3_nt: TGTGCCAGCAGTCCTAAAGTCTCGGGTAGTTCCTATAATTCACCCCTCCACTTT
j_call: TRBJ1-1; clone_size: -; v_call: TRBV6-5; d_call: -; cdr3_aa: CASSRAAYTEAFF; cdr3_nt: TGTGCCAGCAGTCGGGCAGCTTACACTGAAGCTTTCTTT
j_call: TRBJ1-4; clone_size: -; v_call: TRBV6-1; d_call: TRBD1; cdr3_aa: CASNQNRGAWFF; cdr3_nt: TGTGCCAGCAACCAAAACAGGGGGGCTTGGTTTTTT
j_call: TRBJ1-4; clone_size: -; v_call: TRBV24-1; d_call: TRBD1; cdr3_aa: CATSDSTGIGEKLFF; cdr3_nt: TGTGCCACCAGTGATTCGACAGGGATTGGGGAAAAACTGTTTTTT
j_call: TRBJ1-5; clone_size: -; v_call: TRBV2; d_call: -; cdr3_aa: CASRAPTGSNQPQHF; cdr3_nt: TGTGCCAGCAGGGCCCCGACAGGTTCCAATCAGCCCCAGCATTTT
j_call: TRBJ1-1; clone_size: few; v_call: TRBV27; d_call: -; cdr3_aa: CASRSNLNTEAFF; cdr3_nt: TGTGCCAGCAGGTCTAACCTGAACACTGAAGCTTTCTTT
j_call: TRBJ1-6; clone_size: -; v_call: TRBV7-9; d_call: TRBD1; cdr3_aa: CASSFGQARSPLHF; cdr3_nt: TGTGCCAGCAGCTTCGGACAGGCTAGGTCACCCCTCCACTTT
j_call: TRBJ2-1; clone_size: -; v_call: TRBV6-8; d_call: -; cdr3_aa: CASIGKDKGDEQFF; cdr3_nt: TGTGCCAGTATAGGGAAGGACAAGGGCGATGAGCAGTTCTTC
j_call: TRBJ1-1; clone_size: -; v_call: TRBV28; d_call: -; cdr3_aa: CASSLIKNEAFF; cdr3_nt: TGTGCCAGCAGTCTTATCAAGAATGAAGCTTTCTTT
j_call: TRBJ2-1; clone_size: once; v_call: TRBV14; d_call: TRBD1; cdr3_aa: CASSRTGAQYNEQFF; cdr3_nt: TGTGCCAGCAGCCGGACAGGGGCACAATACAATGAGCAGTTCTTC
j_call: TRBJ1-4; clone_size: -; v_call: TRBV5-3; d_call: TRBD1; cdr3_aa: CAIPIQGANEKLFF; cdr3_nt: TGTGCCATTCCTATTCAGGGGGCTAATGAAAAACTGTTTTTT
j_call: TRBJ1-2; clone_size: -; v_call: TRBV19; d_call: -; cdr3_aa: CASSIDPWDGDISVRGYTF; cdr3_nt: TGTGCCAGTAGTATAGACCCTTGGGACGGGGATATCTCGGTCCGTGGCTACACCTTC
j_call: TRBJ2-2; clone_size: -; v_call: TRBV7-3; d_call: -; cdr3_aa: CASSPQNTGELFF; cdr3_nt: TGTGCCAGCAGCCCGCAGAACACCGGGGAGCTGTTTTTT
j_call: TRBJ2-2; clone_size: -; v_call: TRBV28; d_call: TRBD1; cdr3_aa: CASSFGTGNTGELFF; cdr3_nt: TGTGCCAGCAGTTTTGGGACAGGGAACACCGGGGAGCTGTTTTTT
j_call: TRBJ2-7; clone_size: once; v_call: TRBV5-1; d_call: -; cdr3_aa: CASSPPGVTYEQYF; cdr3_nt: TGCGCCAGCAGTCCACCAGGGGTCACCTACGAGCAGTACTTC
j_call: TRBJ2-7; clone_size: -; v_call: TRBV20-1; d_call: -; cdr3_aa: CSASGGGTYEQYF; cdr3_nt: TGCAGTGCTAGTGGGGGCGGGACCTACGAGCAGTACTTC
j_call: TRBJ1-5; clone_size: -; v_call: TRBV6-5; d_call: -; cdr3_aa: CASSRQHSNQPQHF; cdr3_nt: TGTGCCAGCAGTCGACAGCATAGCAATCAGCCCCAGCATTTT
j_call: TRBJ2-7; clone_size: -; v_call: TRBV6-5; d_call: -; cdr3_aa: CASSYSTEGLSYEQYF; cdr3_nt: TGTGCCAGCAGTTACTCGACGGAGGGACTGAGCTACGAGCAGTACTTC
j_call: TRBJ1-1; clone_size: -; v_call: TRBV12-5; d_call: -; cdr3_aa: CASGKRSGTLNTEAFF; cdr3_nt: TGTGCTAGTGGTAAGCGTTCCGGGACACTGAACACTGAAGCTTTCTTT
j_call: TRBJ2-1; clone_size: -; v_call: TRBV28; d_call: -; cdr3_aa: CASSLDDRVRNEQFF; cdr3_nt: TGTGCCAGCAGTTTAGACGATAGGGTGAGGAATGAGCAGTTCTTC
j_call: TRBJ1-5; clone_size: -; v_call: TRBV6-4; d_call: TRBD1; cdr3_aa: CASSGSGQGARQPQHF; cdr3_nt: TGTGCCAGCAGTGGCTCGGGACAGGGGGCACGTCAGCCCCAGCATTTT
j_call: TRBJ1-1; clone_size: -; v_call: TRBV9; d_call: -; cdr3_aa: CASSVSVTRGNTEAFF; cdr3_nt: TGTGCCAGCAGCGTATCGGTCACCAGGGGTAACACTGAAGCTTTCTTT
j_call: TRBJ2-7; clone_size: -; v_call: TRBV6-5; d_call: TRBD1; cdr3_aa: CASSTGTGVYEQYF; cdr3_nt: TGTGCCAGCAGTACTGGGACAGGGGTCTACGAGCAGTACTTC